These 8 T cell receptor beta chains came from one sample sequenced in a study of Ad26.COV2.S vaccination and SARS-CoV-2 variants. The treatment is: some 20 received Ad26.COV2.S at low or high dose, single or two shots; several received placebo; per-sample allocation not given. The samples were gathered on day 63 after the first injection of vaccine or placebo. Repertoires were generated with immunoSEQ multiplex PCR, while TCRdb's copy carries only in-frame clones and drops some. This sample carries 400,000 to 500,000 clones, 75% to 90% of them seen once, and the ten largest clones take around 2.5%. This specimen consisted of peripheral blood, obtained in a trial of Ad26.COV2.S vaccine versus placebo. The receptors originated from a person between 18 and 60 years old who received the Ad26.COV2.S COVID-19 vaccine or a placebo.

This clone was detected only once. V gene TRBV4-1 combines with J gene TRBJ1-2; D unresolved. Trimming took off 1 base at V and 4 bases at J, with 13 bases between the two ends. Germline CDR1 and CDR2: MGHRA and YSYEKL. The CDR3 has 15 amino acids. CDR3 in amino acids: CASSQVPGTRYGYTF. The CDR3 DNA sequence: TGCGCCAGCAGCCAAGTCCCAGGAACCCGCTATGGCTACACCTTC.

The J gene is TRBJ2-7, the V gene TRBV7-2; 11 positions match TRBD2. V was pared by 3 bases and J by 4 bases, with 17 bases of the junction left unmatched. This CDR3 comprises 19 residues. Germline V lookup: CDR1 SGHTA, CDR2 FQGNSA. In DNA form, the CDR3 reads TGTGCCAGCAGCTTCCCGACACTAGCGGGGGTGGAGGGGGGATACGAGCAGTACTTC. It specifies CASSFPTLAGVEGGYEQYF.

The V call is TRBV19, the J call TRBJ1-5; TRBD1 aligns across 10 bases. Germline V CDR1 and CDR2: LNHDA, SQIVND (reference sequence). J gave up 7 bases and V 4 bases, and 10 bases lay outside the gene matches. CDR3 length: 16 residues. Written as DNA, the CDR3 is TGTGCCAGTAGTACATTGACAGGGGGCGTACAACAGCCCCAGCATTTT. This codes for CASSTLTGGVQQPQHF.

This chain links TRBV12-3 or TRBV12-4 with TRBJ1-5, with D unclear. V lost 5 bases and J 7 bases, leaving 12 bases between the germline ends. The length of the CDR3 is 13 residues. The CDR3 region is CASSNRLDQPQHF. The CDR3 DNA reads as TGTGCCAGCAGTAACCGGTTGGACCAGCCCCAGCATTTT.

J is TRBJ2-2 and V is TRBV6-1; D is possibly TRBD2 (7 bases). V was cut by 3 bases and J by 3 bases, with 11 bases left in between. In germline, CDR1 is MNHNS, CDR2 SASEGT. The CDR3 contains 15 residues. CDR3 loop: CASSDGGQDTGELFF. In nucleotides, the CDR3 is TGTGCCAGCAGTGACGGGGGGCAGGACACCGGGGAGCTGTTTTTT.

Turning to this clone: This specimen includes other DNA sequences encoding the same CDR3. This chain links TRBV3-1 (or the pseudogene TRBV3-2) with TRBJ1-2; D gene uncertain. Trimming left V 1 base short and J 5 bases short, with 5 bases between. Germline V CDR1 and CDR2: LGHDT, YNNKEL (reference sequence). The CDR3 runs to 12 residues. CDR3 loop: CASSQGGYGYTF. The CDR3 nucleotides read TGTGCCAGCAGCCAAGGGGGTTATGGCTACACCTTC.

As for this clone: The sample carries other DNA sequences with the same CDR3. The rearrangement joins TRBV3-1 (or the pseudogene TRBV3-2) to TRBJ1-5; the D is unclear. From germline, CDR1 is LGHDT and CDR2 YNNKEL (reference sequence). Trimming removed 0 bases at V and 5 bases at J, with 5 bases between. The CDR3 covers 13 residues. CDR3 DNA: TGTGCCAGCAGCCAAGATCGGGATCAGCCCCAGCATTTT. Translating gives CASSQDRDQPQHF.

The J gene is TRBJ2-7, the V gene TRBV4-1; 8 positions match TRBD1. The CDR3 consists of 14 residues. Germline loops: CDR1 MGHRA, CDR2 YSYEKL. V shed 3 bases, J shed 4 bases, and the junction held 5 bases outside the gene matches. This CDR3 is CASSHLDREYEQYF. The CDR3 region has the DNA TGCGCCAGCAGCCATTTGGACAGGGAATACGAGCAGTACTTC.